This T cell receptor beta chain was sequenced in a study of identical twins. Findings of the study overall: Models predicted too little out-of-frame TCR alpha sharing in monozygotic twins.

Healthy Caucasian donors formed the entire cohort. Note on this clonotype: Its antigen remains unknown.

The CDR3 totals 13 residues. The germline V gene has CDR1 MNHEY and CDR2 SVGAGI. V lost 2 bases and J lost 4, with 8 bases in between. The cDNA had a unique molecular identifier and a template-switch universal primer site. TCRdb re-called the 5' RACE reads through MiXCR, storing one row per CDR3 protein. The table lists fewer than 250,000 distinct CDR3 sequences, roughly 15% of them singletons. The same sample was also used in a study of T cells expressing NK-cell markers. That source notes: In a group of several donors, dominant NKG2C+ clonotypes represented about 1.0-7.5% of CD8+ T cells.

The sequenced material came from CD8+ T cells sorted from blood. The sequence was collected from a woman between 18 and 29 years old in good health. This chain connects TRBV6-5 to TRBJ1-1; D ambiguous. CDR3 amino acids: CASSYNEGTEAFF. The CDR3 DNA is TGTGCCAGCAGTTACAATGAAGGCACTGAAGCTTTCTTT.